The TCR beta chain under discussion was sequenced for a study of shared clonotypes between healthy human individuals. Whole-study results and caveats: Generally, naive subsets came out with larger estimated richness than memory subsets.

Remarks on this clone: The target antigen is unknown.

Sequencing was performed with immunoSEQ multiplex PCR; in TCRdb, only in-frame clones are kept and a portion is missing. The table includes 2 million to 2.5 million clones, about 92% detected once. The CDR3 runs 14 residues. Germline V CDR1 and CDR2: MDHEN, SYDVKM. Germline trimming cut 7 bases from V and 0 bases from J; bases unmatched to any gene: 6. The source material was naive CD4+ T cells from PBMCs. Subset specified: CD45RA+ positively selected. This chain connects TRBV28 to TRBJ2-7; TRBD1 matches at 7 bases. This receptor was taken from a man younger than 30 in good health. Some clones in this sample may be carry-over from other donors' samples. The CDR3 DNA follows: TGTGCCAGCACTAGAAGACAGGGCTCCTACGAGCAGTACTTC. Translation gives CASTRRQGSYEQYF. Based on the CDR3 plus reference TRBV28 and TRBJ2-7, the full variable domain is DVKVTQSSRYLVKRTGEKVFLECVQDMDHENMFWYRQDPGLGLRLIYFSYDVKMKEKGDIPEGYSVSREKKERFSLILESASTNQTSMYLCASTRRQGSYEQYFGPGTRLTVT.